Listed below are T cell receptor beta chains from one sample, sequenced in a study of blood T cells in healthy people across ages. TCRdb fed the 5' RACE reads into MiXCR, producing one record per CDR3 protein. The sample has about 900,000 distinct CDR3 sequences; around 49% are singletons. The sequenced sample was blood. These receptors were taken from a man between 25 and 39 years old in good health. Each CDR3 is given with its conserved first and last residue. Each record gives: CDR3 DNA, CDR3 protein, clone size, D gene, V gene, J gene. D genes are given only for firm matches. Rows give clone size only sometimes, using once, few, many, or a class for an expanded clone.

CDR3 DNA: TGTGCCAGCAGTTTATCGAGGGGGGGGGCAGATACGCAGTATTTT; CDR3 protein: CASSLSRGGADTQYF; clone size: .; D gene: .; V gene: TRBV12-3/TRBV12-4; J gene: TRBJ2-3
CDR3 DNA: TGTGCCAGCGCCGATAGCGCGTCCAAAAACATTCAGTACTTC; CDR3 protein: CASADSASKNIQYF; clone size: few; D gene: .; V gene: TRBV7-2; J gene: TRBJ2-4
CDR3 DNA: TGTGCCAGCAGCTCTCAAGGGGGCTGGGCATACGAGCAGTACTTC; CDR3 protein: CASSSQGGWAYEQYF; clone size: .; D gene: TRBD1; V gene: TRBV7-2; J gene: TRBJ2-7
CDR3 DNA: TGTGCCAGCAGTGAGGGGCCAGACCATCAGCCCCAGCATTTT; CDR3 protein: CASSEGPDHQPQHF; clone size: many; D gene: .; V gene: TRBV6-1; J gene: TRBJ1-5
CDR3 DNA: TGTGCCAGCAGCTTGGGAGGTCGTTCGAATACGCAGTATTTT; CDR3 protein: CASSLGGRSNTQYF; clone size: .; D gene: .; V gene: TRBV5-8; J gene: TRBJ2-3
CDR3 DNA: TGTGCCAGCAGTCGACAGGGCACAACTAATGAAAAACTGTTTTTT; CDR3 protein: CASSRQGTTNEKLFF; clone size: .; D gene: TRBD1; V gene: TRBV6-5; J gene: TRBJ1-4
CDR3 DNA: TGTGCCAGCAGCTTTGCATGGCAGGGTGGAGAGCAGTACTTC; CDR3 protein: CASSFAWQGGEQYF; clone size: few; D gene: .; V gene: TRBV7-9; J gene: TRBJ2-5
CDR3 DNA: TGCAGTGCTAGTACAGATCAGGGGACGGACGAGCAGTACTTC; CDR3 protein: CSASTDQGTDEQYF; clone size: few; D gene: .; V gene: TRBV20-1; J gene: TRBJ2-7
CDR3 DNA: TGTGCCAGCAGCTTGACAGGGGAAAACGAGCAGTACTTC; CDR3 protein: CASSLTGENEQYF; clone size: few; D gene: TRBD1; V gene: TRBV7-9; J gene: TRBJ2-7
CDR3 DNA: TGCGCCAGCAGCCAAATCCGGCCGGGACAGACCAATTCACCCCTCCACTTT; CDR3 protein: CASSQIRPGQTNSPLHF; clone size: .; D gene: TRBD1; V gene: TRBV4-3; J gene: TRBJ1-6
CDR3 DNA: TGTGCCAGCTCACCACCGACCCAAGAGACCCAGTACTTC; CDR3 protein: CASSPPTQETQYF; clone size: .; D gene: .; V gene: TRBV18; J gene: TRBJ2-5
CDR3 DNA: TGTGCCAGCTCTAGGAAGGCCAACGTCCTGACTTTC; CDR3 protein: CASSRKANVLTF; clone size: .; D gene: .; V gene: TRBV2; J gene: TRBJ2-6
CDR3 DNA: TGTGCCAGCAGCCAACCTACTAGAATACCCGCAGATACGCAGTATTTT; CDR3 protein: CASSQPTRIPADTQYF; clone size: few; D gene: .; V gene: TRBV3-1; J gene: TRBJ2-3
CDR3 DNA: TGTGCCAGCAGTAGAGCGGGGAGGGTCTACGAGCAGTACTTC; CDR3 protein: CASSRAGRVYEQYF; clone size: .; D gene: TRBD2; V gene: TRBV6-5; J gene: TRBJ2-7
CDR3 DNA: TGTGCCAGCATGACTAGCGGGGGGAGCACAGATACGCAGTATTTT; CDR3 protein: CASMTSGGSTDTQYF; clone size: .; D gene: TRBD2; V gene: TRBV12-3/TRBV12-4; J gene: TRBJ2-3
CDR3 DNA: TGTGCCAGCAGCTTATGGATTAGAGGGACAGAACTCTACGAGCAGTACTTC; CDR3 protein: CASSLWIRGTELYEQYF; clone size: few; D gene: TRBD1; V gene: TRBV7-9; J gene: TRBJ2-7
CDR3 DNA: TGTGCCTCAGGTCCGGACAATGAGCAGTTCTTC; CDR3 protein: CASGPDNEQFF; clone size: .; D gene: .; V gene: TRBV27; J gene: TRBJ2-1
CDR3 DNA: TGTGCCAGCAGCCCGCGGACTGCCGATACCTACGAGCAGTACTTC; CDR3 protein: CASSPRTADTYEQYF; clone size: .; D gene: .; V gene: TRBV7-2; J gene: TRBJ2-7
CDR3 DNA: TGCAGTGCTAGAGATGAAAGGGTAAATCAGCCCCAGCATTTT; CDR3 protein: CSARDERVNQPQHF; clone size: .; D gene: .; V gene: TRBV20-1; J gene: TRBJ1-5
CDR3 DNA: TGTGCCATCACGAAGGGGTACCAAGAGACCCAGTACTTC; CDR3 protein: CAITKGYQETQYF; clone size: few; D gene: .; V gene: TRBV10-3; J gene: TRBJ2-5
CDR3 DNA: TGCGCCAGCAGCTTTTCGACAGGATCCGGCACTGAAGCTTTCTTT; CDR3 protein: CASSFSTGSGTEAFF; clone size: .; D gene: .; V gene: TRBV5-1; J gene: TRBJ1-1
CDR3 DNA: TGTGCCAGCAGCCAAGCGGGGGTAAGGCAACAGCCCCAGCATTTT; CDR3 protein: CASSQAGVRQQPQHF; clone size: .; D gene: .; V gene: TRBV3-1; J gene: TRBJ1-5
CDR3 DNA: TGTGCCAGCACTCCTCTTGTGCCTTCTCAGGGGTACGGAGGCGAGCAGTACTTC; CDR3 protein: CASTPLVPSQGYGGEQYF; clone size: .; D gene: .; V gene: TRBV7-2; J gene: TRBJ2-7
CDR3 DNA: TGCAGTGCTAGAACCGGCCAGGCGAGTCAGCCCCAGCATTTT; CDR3 protein: CSARTGQASQPQHF; clone size: once; D gene: .; V gene: TRBV20-1; J gene: TRBJ1-5
CDR3 DNA: TGTGCCAGCAGCTCAGTCGGGGAAGAGACCCAGTACTTC; CDR3 protein: CASSSVGEETQYF; clone size: .; D gene: .; V gene: TRBV7-9; J gene: TRBJ2-5
CDR3 DNA: TGTGCCAGCAGCGCCAGGGCAAGCTCCTACAATGAGCAGTTCTTC; CDR3 protein: CASSARASSYNEQFF; clone size: .; D gene: .; V gene: TRBV12-3/TRBV12-4; J gene: TRBJ2-1
CDR3 DNA: TGTGCCAGCAGCCGAAGACTAGCGGGGGTTGAGACCCAGTACTTC; CDR3 protein: CASSRRLAGVETQYF; clone size: .; D gene: TRBD2; V gene: TRBV6-2/TRBV6-3; J gene: TRBJ2-5
CDR3 DNA: TGCGCCAGCGCCTTGCCGGCGGGGAACACAGATACGCAGTATTTT; CDR3 protein: CASALPAGNTDTQYF; clone size: .; D gene: .; V gene: TRBV5-1; J gene: TRBJ2-3
CDR3 DNA: TGTGCCAGCAGCGTAGCCGGGAGGACAGGCACAGATACGCAGTATTTT; CDR3 protein: CASSVAGRTGTDTQYF; clone size: .; D gene: .; V gene: TRBV9; J gene: TRBJ2-3
CDR3 DNA: TGTGCCAGCTCACCCGGGACCTTCCTGGGGACTGAAGCTTTCTTT; CDR3 protein: CASSPGTFLGTEAFF; clone size: .; D gene: .; V gene: TRBV18; J gene: TRBJ1-1
CDR3 DNA: TGTGCCAGCAGTGACAGGGGGAGGAATCAGCCCCAGCATTTT; CDR3 protein: CASSDRGRNQPQHF; clone size: .; D gene: TRBD1; V gene: TRBV2; J gene: TRBJ1-5
CDR3 DNA: TGCGCCAGCACCCGGGTTGGACTAGCAGGAGAGACCCAGTACTTC; CDR3 protein: CASTRVGLAGETQYF; clone size: .; D gene: TRBD2; V gene: TRBV4-1; J gene: TRBJ2-5
CDR3 DNA: TGTGCCAGCAGTGACGTTGGGGGAGCTGGGGCCAACGTCCTGACTTTC; CDR3 protein: CASSDVGGAGANVLTF; clone size: few; D gene: .; V gene: TRBV6-4; J gene: TRBJ2-6
CDR3 DNA: TGTGCCAGCAGTAGTCCTGCCGCTGAAGCTTTCTTT; CDR3 protein: CASSSPAAEAFF; clone size: .; D gene: .; V gene: TRBV12-3/TRBV12-4; J gene: TRBJ1-1
CDR3 DNA: TGTGCCAGCACCCCCGTACAGGGGGCGGGCTCTTGGGGAGAGACCCAGTACTTC; CDR3 protein: CASTPVQGAGSWGETQYF; clone size: .; D gene: TRBD1; V gene: TRBV5-6; J gene: TRBJ2-5
CDR3 DNA: TGTGCCAGCAGCGTAGGACAGTTTGCCCACGAGCAGTACTTC; CDR3 protein: CASSVGQFAHEQYF; clone size: few; D gene: .; V gene: TRBV9; J gene: TRBJ2-7
CDR3 DNA: TGTGCCAGCACCTTGGGACAGGGAATGAACACTGAAGCTTTCTTT; CDR3 protein: CASTLGQGMNTEAFF; clone size: few; D gene: TRBD1; V gene: TRBV27; J gene: TRBJ1-1
CDR3 DNA: TGTGCCAGCAAGCGGGGCGGGGCGGACCAAGAGACCCAGTACTTC; CDR3 protein: CASKRGGADQETQYF; clone size: few; D gene: TRBD2; V gene: TRBV2; J gene: TRBJ2-5
CDR3 DNA: TGTGCCAGCAACACATATGGTCAGCCCCGGCATTTT; CDR3 protein: CASNTYGQPRHF; clone size: few; D gene: .; V gene: TRBV2; J gene: TRBJ1-5
CDR3 DNA: TGTGCCATCAGGAACGACAGGGAGTACCGAGAGACCCAGTACTTC; CDR3 protein: CAIRNDREYRETQYF; clone size: .; D gene: TRBD1; V gene: TRBV10-3; J gene: TRBJ2-5
CDR3 DNA: TGTGCCAGCAGCCAAACGGTTAACGTCCTGACTTTC; CDR3 protein: CASSQTVNVLTF; clone size: .; D gene: .; V gene: TRBV14; J gene: TRBJ2-6
CDR3 DNA: TGTGCCAGCAGCTTAGCCCCCGGGGGGGGGAGCGTGGGAGCTTTCTTT; CDR3 protein: CASSLAPGGGSVGAFF; clone size: .; D gene: .; V gene: TRBV7-9; J gene: TRBJ1-1
CDR3 DNA: TGTGCCAGCAGTCCTAGGGCACAATCCTACGAGCAGTACTTC; CDR3 protein: CASSPRAQSYEQYF; clone size: .; D gene: .; V gene: TRBV6-6; J gene: TRBJ2-7
CDR3 DNA: TGTGCCAGCAGCAGGGGACAGGTGAACACCGGGGAGCTGTTTTTT; CDR3 protein: CASSRGQVNTGELFF; clone size: few; D gene: TRBD1; V gene: TRBV11-2; J gene: TRBJ2-2
CDR3 DNA: TGTGCCAGCAAGGGTACCTACAATGAGCAGTTCTTC; CDR3 protein: CASKGTYNEQFF; clone size: .; D gene: .; V gene: TRBV7-2; J gene: TRBJ2-1
CDR3 DNA: TGTGCCAGCAGCCTCTCCGTTCTGGATACGCAGTATTTT; CDR3 protein: CASSLSVLDTQYF; clone size: .; D gene: .; V gene: TRBV11-2; J gene: TRBJ2-3
CDR3 DNA: TGCACCTACACGGACAGACAAACAACAAATAACTATGGCTACACCTTC; CDR3 protein: CTYTDRQTTNNYGYTF; clone size: .; D gene: .; V gene: TRBV20-1; J gene: TRBJ1-2
CDR3 DNA: TGTGCCAGCAGCCAGACATCTAACTATGGCTACACCTTC; CDR3 protein: CASSQTSNYGYTF; clone size: few; D gene: .; V gene: TRBV28; J gene: TRBJ1-2
CDR3 DNA: TGTGCCACCAGTGATTTGGGTTACAATGAGCAGTTCTTC; CDR3 protein: CATSDLGYNEQFF; clone size: .; D gene: .; V gene: TRBV24-1; J gene: TRBJ2-1
CDR3 DNA: TGTGCCAGCAGCCCTTCCGGTGGAGCGGGCTCGGCTGGGCAGTACTTC; CDR3 protein: CASSPSGGAGSAGQYF; clone size: .; D gene: .; V gene: TRBV3-1; J gene: TRBJ2-7
CDR3 DNA: TGTGCCAGCAGTGCGGACAGGGGGCATGAGACCCAGTACTTC; CDR3 protein: CASSADRGHETQYF; clone size: few; D gene: TRBD1; V gene: TRBV2; J gene: TRBJ2-5